Below, one T cell receptor beta chain is given with its context. Clones were sequenced by immunoSEQ multiplex PCR, and TCRdb holds only the in-frame ones, with some missing. The sample lists about 150,000 clones, 65% to 90% occurring once. The data belong to a study of blood T cell repertoires in COVID-19. Whole-study context: Sources were T cells, B-cell-depleted T cells, or PBMCs; the material itself was cDNA or gDNA.

V gave up 7 bases and J gave up 2 bases; unmatched junction bases: 6. Germline V gene data show CDR1 as LNHDA and CDR2 as SQIVND (reference sequence). The CDR3 spans 14 residues. The clonotype originates from a man in his 70s with acute or convalescent COVID-19. The sample consisted of peripheral blood. The chain employs TRBV19 and TRBJ2-3; 7 nucleotides agree with TRBD2. CDR3 DNA sequence: TGTGCCAGTAAGGGACTACACGACACAGATACGCAGTATTTT. Its translation is CASKGLHDTDTQYF.